These 5 T cell receptor beta chains were all obtained from the same sample, sequenced in a study of control samples from healthy donors and cancer patients. Some clones are missing from TCRdb's copy, which holds only in-frame ones; the method was immunoSEQ multiplex PCR. The sample yields approximately 170,000 clones, 85% to 95% seen once. The sequencing input was blood. These receptors came from a man aged 30 to 45 in good health.

The rearrangement links TRBV2 to TRBJ1-4; perhaps TRBD1 as D (5 bases). Trimming shortened V by 6 bases and J by 1 base, and 15 bases separated the two germline ends. CDR3 length: 16 residues. Germline V gene lookup returns CDR1 SNHLY and CDR2 FYNNEI. The CDR3 here is CASSGIAGQTNEKLFF. CDR3 nucleotides: TGTGCCAGCAGCGGGATCGCAGGACAAACTAATGAAAAACTGTTTTTT.

V usage is TRBV2 and J usage is TRBJ1-2, with 10 positions matching TRBD1. Germline V CDR1 and CDR2: SNHLY, FYNNEI. This CDR3 region has 15 residues. Trimming at V came to 2 bases and at J to 2 bases, leaving 2 bases not matched to a gene. CDR3 DNA: TGTGCCAGCAGTGAAAGGACAGGGGGGAACTATGGCTACACCTTC. Its protein product is CASSERTGGNYGYTF.

This chain links TRBV9 with TRBJ2-7, with TRBD1 matching 12 bases. The CDR3 spans 16 residues. The ends lost 0 bases at V and 4 bases at J; junction bases unmatched: 5. Germline CDR1 is SGDLS and CDR2 is YYNGEE. The CDR3: CASSVGGTGGVYEQYF. The CDR3 DNA reads as TGTGCCAGCAGCGTAGGAGGGACAGGGGGCGTTTACGAGCAGTACTTC. Full variable domain (outside the CDR3, taken from reference TRBV9 and TRBJ2-7): DSGVTQTPKHLITATGQRVTLRCSPRSGDLSVYWYQQSLDQGLQFLIQYYNGEERAKGNILERFSAQQFPDLHSELNLSSLELGDSALYFCASSVGGTGGVYEQYFGPGTRLTVT.

The rearrangement uses TRBV7-2 and TRBJ1-2; D is undetermined. CDR1 is SGHTA and CDR2 is FQGNSA in the germline V gene. V lost 4 bases to trimming and J lost 3 bases, with 9 bases between them. The CDR3 totals 13 residues. This chain's CDR3 is CASSSLRHYGYTF. The CDR3 nucleotides are TGTGCCAGCAGCTCCCTACGGCACTATGGCTACACCTTC.

This chain uses TRBV6-2 or TRBV6-3 with TRBJ1-2; 8 bases align to TRBD1. The CDR3 is 15 amino acids. V shed 5 bases, J shed 0 bases, and the junction held 5 bases outside the gene matches. CDR1 is MNHEY, CDR2 SVGEGT, per germline. The CDR3 bases are TGTGCCAGCAGTGGGACAGGAGAGACTAACTATGGCTACACCTTC. Protein sequence: CASSGTGETNYGYTF.